This TCR beta chain was retrieved from a study of human T cells and chemical hapten exposure (dated by TCRdb to about 2021). For context, the study as a whole: For sensitization, 2% DPC in acetone was applied to a 2 cm by 2 cm area of upper inner arm skin. Patients additionally received weekly therapeutic DPC doses to the scalp throughout the approximately 25-week study period. Patch testing on the upper back used Finn chambers containing 0.01% DPC, with scoring done after 6 days according to International Contact Dermatitis Research Group standards. Alopecia areata with under or over 50% scalp involvement, alopecia totalis and alopecia universalis were represented in the patient cohort, which was mostly female. Libraries were pooled for sequencing, and per-sample TCR yields varied mainly because of small differences in library volumes within the pool. The study tracked peripheral blood TCR repertoire changes in vivo during primary and secondary sensitization to the hapten diphenylcyclopropenone (DPC) in alopecia patients. Blood was sampled from patients pre-sensitization (week 0) and at 2, 6 and about 24 weeks after DPC sensitization. Approximately 30 alopecia patients provided blood for TCR sequencing at one to four time points (pre-sensitization, 2, 6 and 24 weeks). General conclusions and limits of the study: The number of TCRs above 1 in 1000 frequency did not change with DPC sensitization; there was no evidence of global repertoire structure alterations. Repeated subsampling changed both the strength of the expansion versus patch-test correlation and the threshold at which the correlation became significant. The number of PT1 expanded TCRs positively correlated with patch test score, significant at thresholds 8, 16 and 32 but not 4. Significantly more large CDR3 similarity clusters were formed by expanded TCRs than by pre-sensitization or healthy control sets, consistent with antigen-driven responses. Because all patients had alopecia, a presumed autoimmune disease, the immune response of the patients might differ from that of healthy individuals.

A word on this clonotype: Its binding antigen is unknown. Per-base quality was not reported, and no clone a single base away is much larger than it.

The time point label for this specimen denotes: pre-sensitization, week 0. In light of the paper, this sample's treatment or condition label describes: therapeutic diphenylcyclopropenone sensitization with weekly scalp DPC. Blood at each patch-test visit was drawn before the patch test was applied. Eligible patients were aged 18 to 70, diagnosed with alopecia, deemed suitable for DPC therapy, and excluded if pregnant. Unfractionated whole blood was collected in Tempus Blood RNA tubes, and total RNA was extracted from that blood. The germline V gene encodes CDR1 SGHDN and CDR2 FVKESK. CDR3 length: 16 amino acids, cysteine to phenylalanine. The sequence is cut down to CDR3 DNA, 48 bases in frame from base 1. V is cut by 3 bases and J by 3 bases, and the space between the germline ends is 15 bases. The library was built by means of RACE. TCRdb names NextSeq 500 as the instrument used. During library preparation, unique molecular identifiers were attached to individual cDNA molecules so that TCRs could be counted in a quantitative, reproducible way. Each blood RNA sample was used to sequence both TCR alpha and TCR beta chains. In the paper's pipeline: The median number of TCRs per sample was over 85,000, ranging from roughly 23,224 to 690,600. The Decombinator software suite was used to annotate the V, J and CDR3 of the TCR reads. For PS versus PT1 abundance plots, all samples were subsampled to the same number of TCRs (28,000). TCRs were defined as expanded if absent before sensitization and observed at least eight times at the 2-week time point. Through fastp at Q25 and MiXCR, TCRdb rebuilt clones from the public reads, retaining in-frame beta chains. Rows merge per CDR3 protein into single entries with the most common DNA and genes. The V and J calls, along with clone size, are taken from TCRdb and not from the paper's own processing. Across this sample there are 80,000 to 100,000 distinct CDR3 sequences, with 11% seen only once. More than 2.5% of the sample rests with the top ten.

This sequence was found in a woman in her fifties or sixties with alopecia areata. Some clones in this sample may be carry-over from other donors' samples. The sample in question was whole blood, obtained in connection with sensitization to the hapten diphenylcyclopropenone (DPC). Recombination connected TRBV14 to TRBJ2-1; the D segment could be TRBD1, given 8 matching bases. The DNA sequence follows: TGTGCCAGCAGCCACCCGGACAGGGAGGGCTACAATGAGCAGTTCTTC. This translates into CASSHPDREGYNEQFF.